This TCR beta chain was identified in a study of blood T cell repertoires in COVID-19. About the study: Researchers got acute and convalescent COVID-19 samples from the United States, Italy and Spain. PBMCs, B-cell-depleted T cells, or T cells were the source of the cDNA or gDNA that made up the material.

In the original workflow: Counts of nucleated cells, estimated from reference gene primer amplification, were obtained. The method was immunoSEQ multiplex PCR; TCRdb's version includes in-frame clones alone and lacks a portion of them. V and J calls and clone size are as listed in that table; D and trimming were resolved from the DNA. The data hold roughly 95,000 clones, with about 80% observed a single time. The CDR3 is 16 amino acids. CDR1 MGHRA and CDR2 YSYEKL come from the germline V gene. The junction had 13 bases not matched to a gene; V was cut back by 6 bases and J by 9 bases. The chain carries TRBV4-1 and TRBJ1-6; 8 bases line up with TRBD1. The TCR was taken from a man aged 55 to 69 with acute or convalescent COVID-19. The specimen was peripheral blood. The DNA of the CDR3 is TGCGCCAGCAGTCTCAGAAACGAGGGACAGGTTTCACCCCTCCACTTT. Translated: CASSLRNEGQVSPLHF.